The subject of this entry is one TCR beta chain. No antigen is known for it. Investigators profiled TCR beta VDJ and CDR3 from genomic DNA template. TCRdb itself ran the reads through MiXCR, one entry per CDR3 protein. The sample has around 200,000 distinct CDR3 sequences, 48% seen once. These data are taken from a study of CD8+CD57+ T cells in acquired aplastic anemia. Patients sequenced had flow cytometry evidence of CD8+CD57+ cell expansion. Broader study findings: Statistical testing detected no significant gap in CD8+ Simpson's diversity between patients and controls.

This CDR3 contains 15 residues. Germline loops: CDR1 KGHSH, CDR2 LQKENI. V lost 5 bases to trimming and J lost 2 bases; unmatched junction nucleotides: 7. The sequencing sample was made of sorted CD4+, CD8+, or CD8+CD57+ T cells (not recorded which) from PBMCs. This clonotype originated in a human donor with aplastic anemia. The chain recombines TRBV18 with TRBJ2-5; 8 bases match TRBD1. CDR3 bases: TGTGCCAGCTCATCAGGACAGGGTGCACAAGAGACCCAGTACTTC. This translates into CASSSGQGAQETQYF. Using reference TRBV18 and TRBJ2-5 for the parts outside the CDR3, the full variable domain is NAGVMQNPRHLVRRRGQEARLRCSPMKGHSHVYWYRQLPEEGLKFMVYLQKENIIDESGMPKERFSAEFPKEGPSILRIQQVVRGDSAAYFCASSSGQGAQETQYFGPGTRLLVL.